The clone carrying this TCR beta chain was seen at least ten times. Its antigen is unknown. For TCR, cDNA came from 5'RACE template switching, which added a universal primer site and UMIs. TCRdb processed the 5' RACE reads anew with MiXCR; each CDR3 protein has one entry. This sample carries fewer than 450,000 distinct CDR3 sequences, about 7.8% of them seen once, and the ten largest clones take roughly a sixth. This sample was taken from a study of T cells after yellow fever vaccination. Study summary: Fractions with few cells were prepared using SMART-Seq v4 Ultra Low Input.

Looked up from germline, CDR1 is SGHRS and CDR2 is YFSETQ. The CDR3 is 15 residues long. The V and J ends lost 4 bases and 5 bases respectively, with 18 bases between them. Study findings and constraints: Reappearance after the booster was observed for most primary-vaccination clones (roughly 97% CD4, roughly 90% CD8).

Specimen: PBMCs, collected 35 to 50 days after the first yellow fever vaccination. The chain is built from TRBV5-1 and TRBJ2-5, with TRBD2 as a possible D gene (7 bases). The TCR was taken from a man younger than 35 who received the YFV17D yellow fever vaccine. In DNA form, the CDR3 reads TGCGCCAGCAGCCTCCCCGTGAGGGGGGGTGAGACCCAGTACTTC. Translating gives CASSLPVRGGETQYF.